These T cell receptor beta chains were read from a single sample in a study of blood T cell dynamics during melanoma immunotherapy. Sequenced by immunoSEQ multiplex PCR; TCRdb stores in-frame clones only, minus some. The sample lists about 22,000 clones; 89% were seen once. Specimen: blood, collected from a patient treated with checkpoint blockade. These receptors all stem from a human donor with melanoma. Each CDR3 is given with its conserved first and last residue.

len	v_gene	j_gene	CDR3aa
15	TRBV9	TRBJ1-1	CASSVVGGDDTEAFF
12	TRBV5-1	TRBJ2-1	CASSLSGNEQFF
16	TRBV30	TRBJ2-1	CAWALGGASSYNEQFF
17	TRBV19	TRBJ2-7	CASSTYIWTGGEYEQYF
14	TRBV19	TRBJ1-2	CASSSQITGYGYTF
15	TRBV27	TRBJ2-1	CASRGGERTYNEQFF
16	TRBV2	.	CASRGVAGGPSYEQYF
12	TRBV30	TRBJ1-2	CAWSPSAYGYTF
11	TRBV29-1	TRBJ1-1	CSVGQNTEAFF
15	TRBV7-2	TRBJ2-4	CASSSGNPARGIQYF
13	TRBV6-6	TRBJ2-7	CASSFNRVGEQYF
18	TRBV10-3	TRBJ1-5	CAISEYRFGQSRNQPQHF
16	TRBV6-1	TRBJ1-3	CASSEGLQRIGNTIYF
15	TRBV18	TRBJ1-1	CASSPWGTVNTEAFF
14	TRBV13	TRBJ2-5	CASKLRRLFGTQYF
15	TRBV19	TRBJ2-7	CASSLSSGGPDEQYF
13	TRBV6-1	TRBJ1-2	CASSDRQGDGYTF
15	TRBV11-2	TRBJ2-7	CASSLVGPATYEQYF
13	TRBV10-3	TRBJ1-1	CATTWTENTEAFF
16	TRBV4-1	TRBJ2-5	CASSQQFPGQQETQYF
18	TRBV7-6	TRBJ2-6	CASSAEGGGHSGANVLTF
15	TRBV6-1	TRBJ1-1	CASSSPGQGAFEAFF
16	TRBV27	TRBJ2-7	CASSQGPGSAAYEQYF
14	TRBV5-1	TRBJ2-2	CASSLSPPGGELFF
16	TRBV5-5	TRBJ1-3	CASSLVNPLPGNTIYF
15	TRBV7-9	TRBJ2-7	CASSLIGSPSYEQYF
11	TRBV6-5	TRBJ1-1	CASSDPPLAFF
12	TRBV4-1	TRBJ2-5	CASSQDRETQYF
16	TRBV5-6	TRBJ1-2	CASSSRTDERVAGYTF
16	TRBV7-9	TRBJ2-2	CASSMSGTGNTGELFF
14	TRBV19	TRBJ2-1	CASSSRTYHNEQFF
15	TRBV7-2	TRBJ2-1	CASSLALAGGNEQFF
14	TRBV5-5	TRBJ2-7	CASSLPGGAYEQYF
15	TRBV4-2	TRBJ1-1	CASSQDTGGHTEAFF
12	TRBV30	TRBJ2-5	CAWSVLGETQYF
14	TRBV6-4	TRBJ2-7	CARGRDRDMWEQYF
16	TRBV7-6	TRBJ1-1	CASSLESGWVNTEAFF
13	TRBV29-1	TRBJ2-5	CSVVLGAGETQYF
15	TRBV19	TRBJ2-5	CASSRGQDLQETQYF
13	TRBV19	TRBJ2-7	CASSRDRISEQYF
14	TRBV15	TRBJ2-2	CATSSGTATGELFF
18	TRBV28	TRBJ2-2	CASSFDKIAGTNTGELFF
17	TRBV5-1	TRBJ2-6	CASSRSPTGSGANVLTF
15	TRBV28	TRBJ2-7	CASTRSGGSQYEQYF
10	TRBV20-1	TRBJ2-5	CSATIRAQYF
15	TRBV27	TRBJ2-1	CASSFSPISYNEQFF
14	TRBV6-6	TRBJ1-3	CASMQGFSGNTIYF
14	TRBV7-9	TRBJ1-1	CASSFDQPNTEAFF
14	TRBV6-6	TRBJ1-6	CASSYRGPYSPLHF
16	TRBV11-2	TRBJ2-7	CASSLDRPGRSYEQYF
15	TRBV4-2	TRBJ2-7	CASSHTGGFSYEQYF
16	TRBV6-6	TRBJ1-1	CASSKGRGTLNTEAFF
16	TRBV18	TRBJ1-1	CASSPLPTGADTEAFF